Listed here are 26 T cell receptor beta chains from one sample, sequenced in a study of T-cell reconstitution after alpha-beta-depleted transplantation in children. Preparation of the TCRbeta library was carried out with unique molecular identifiers. A single record per CDR3 protein comes from TCRdb applying MiXCR to the PCR reads. The table includes 200,000 or so distinct CDR3 sequences, around 7.7% detected once. The source was PBMCs, mostly from graft donor cells, collected 360 days after TCRalphabeta/CD19-depleted stem cell transplant. The receptors derive from a male patient between 2 and 10 years old who had a stem cell transplant for acute myeloid leukemia, so the T cells may come from the graft donor.

The chain is built from TRBV20-1 and TRBJ2-7; 10 positions agree with TRBD2. Trimming cost V 2 bases and J 0 bases; bases outside gene matches: 1. Germline loops: CDR1 DFQATT, CDR2 SNEGSKA (reference sequence). This CDR3 is built from 14 residues. CDR3 DNA sequence: TGCAGTGCTAGAACTAGCGGGAACTCCTACGAGCAGTACTTC. It is translated as CSARTSGNSYEQYF.

This clonotype was recorded at least ten times. The J gene is TRBJ2-3, the V gene TRBV6-1; tentatively, D is TRBD1 or TRBD2 (5 bases each). This CDR3 has 14 residues. CDR1 MNHNS and CDR2 SASEGT come from the germline V gene. Trimming shortened V by 7 bases and J by 1 base, and 12 bases separated the two germline ends. The CDR3 region is CASTQGVGTDTQYF. DNA for the CDR3: TGTGCCAGCACCCAGGGAGTGGGCACAGATACGCAGTATTTT.

This clonotype has a handful of counts. This rearrangement joins TRBV14 to TRBJ2-5; unclear D gene. Trimming took off 2 bases at V and 1 base at J, with 5 bases between the two ends. The CDR3 totals 13 residues. Germline loops: CDR1 SGHDN, CDR2 FVKESK. The CDR3 nucleotides read TGTGCCAGCAGCCAACGGCTCCAAGAGACCCAGTACTTC. It encodes CASSQRLQETQYF.

This rearrangement joins TRBV5-1 to TRBJ2-2; D possibly corresponds to TRBD1 (6 bases). Trimming cost V 1 base and J 3 bases, with 16 bases left between them. From germline, CDR1 is SGHRS and CDR2 YFSETQ. The CDR3 totals 17 residues. The CDR3 sequence is CASSLPRQGIDTGELFF. For the CDR3, the DNA is TGCGCCAGCAGCTTGCCAAGGCAGGGGATTGACACCGGGGAGCTGTTTTTT.

In regard to this clonotype: A read error is possible here, since a much larger clone lies one base away. The chain recombines TRBV7-9 with TRBJ2-1; D remains ambiguous. The V end was cut by 0 bases, the J end by 3 bases, with 0 bases between. The CDR3 sequence is 12 residues long. Germline values: CDR1 SEHNR, CDR2 FQNEAQ (reference sequence). CDR3 DNA sequence: TGTGCCAGCAGCTTAGCCTACAATGAGCAGTTCTTC. It is translated as CASSLAYNEQFF.

CDR3 residues: CASSLDYRDTEAFF. The CDR3 DNA follows: TGTGCCAGCAGTTTAGATTACAGGGACACTGAAGCTTTCTTT. The V and J genes are TRBV12-3 or TRBV12-4 and TRBJ1-1, with a possible D match to TRBD1 (6 bases). Trimming pared 1 base from V and 3 bases from J, leaving 9 bases between. The CDR3 is 14 amino acids.

V usage is TRBV20-1 and J usage is TRBJ2-7; a weak D match, TRBD1 (7 bases). The germline V gene encodes CDR1 DFQATT and CDR2 SNEGSKA (reference sequence). V was pared by 7 bases and J by 4 bases, with 17 bases between. The CDR3 extends over 13 amino acids. CDR3 DNA: TGCAGTGTTGCGGGACAGCCGGTTTACGAGCAGTACTTC. Encoded protein: CSVAGQPVYEQYF.

This clonotype was seen many times. Here the CDR3 DNA reads TGCAGCGTCGCACCCGGGACAGGGAAGGACGAGCAGTACTTC. Translated, it gives CSVAPGTGKDEQYF. The rearrangement joins TRBV29-1 to TRBJ2-7, with 9 bases fitting TRBD1. Trimming cost V 6 bases and J 5 bases; bases outside gene matches: 11. CDR1 and CDR2 from the germline V gene are SQVTM and ANQGSEA. There are 14 residues in the CDR3.

This clonotype was seen repeatedly, ten times or more. The chain joins TRBV12-3 or TRBV12-4 to TRBJ1-2; D possibly corresponds to TRBD1 (6 bases). The CDR3 extends over 14 amino acids. The germline V and J ends were trimmed by 1 base and 6 bases, with 12 bases remaining between them. The CDR3 nucleotides read TGTGCCAGCAGTTTAGTCTTGGGGGCGCATGGCTACACCTTC. Its protein is CASSLVLGAHGYTF.

The gene calls are TRBV5-1 and TRBJ2-5; D is perhaps TRBD1 (6 bases). Trimming stripped 0 bases from V and 5 bases from J, with 17 bases between. CDR1 and CDR2 (germline): SGHRS, YFSETQ. The CDR3 totals 16 residues. CDR3 in amino acids: CASSLDGRGRVETQYF. The CDR3 bases are TGCGCCAGCAGCTTGGATGGCAGGGGAAGGGTTGAGACCCAGTACTTC.

V is TRBV7-9 and J is TRBJ2-2, with TRBD2 matching 9 bases. The CDR3 sequence is 15 residues long. The germline gives CDR1 SEHNR, CDR2 FQNEAQ (reference sequence). The trim removed 5 bases at V and 0 bases at J, leaving 1 base unmatched. The CDR3 DNA reads TGTGCCAGCAGCGAGCGGGGGGCGAACACCGGGGAGCTGTTTTTT. This encodes CASSERGANTGELFF.

Many counts were recorded for this clonotype. The J gene is TRBJ2-1, the V gene TRBV12-3 or TRBV12-4, with D perhaps assigned TRBD1 or TRBD2 (5 bases each). V shed 7 bases and J shed 4 bases, with 17 bases lying between them. This CDR3 comprises 15 residues. CDR3 nucleotides: TGTGCCAGCACTGGGCAGGGACGGAAGTACAATGAGCAGTTCTTC. It is translated as CASTGQGRKYNEQFF.

This clonotype was seen a handful of times. This rearrangement joins TRBV11-2 to TRBJ2-2, with TRBD2 matching over 9 bases. Trimming removed 2 bases from V and 5 bases from J; junction bases left unmatched: 6. Looked up from germline, CDR1 is SGHAT and CDR2 is FQNNGV. The CDR3 is 16 residues long. The CDR3 protein is CASSLHGLASTGELFF. The DNA for the CDR3 is TGTGCCAGCAGCTTACACGGACTAGCGTCTACCGGGGAGCTGTTTTTT.

The gene calls are TRBV5-1 and TRBJ2-4; 9 bases match TRBD1. After removal of 3 bases from V and 8 bases from J, the junction contained 6 bases not matched to a gene. CDR3 length equals 14 residues. CDR1 is SGHRS and CDR2 is YFSETQ in the germline V gene. The CDR3 nucleotides are TGCGCCAGCAGCTACGACAGGGGGTATGACATTCAGTACTTC. Residues: CASSYDRGYDIQYF.

This clonotype was observed a few times. The chain recombines TRBV20-1 with TRBJ2-1; D is unclear. The CDR3 is 12 amino acids. V was clipped by 4 bases and J by 7 bases, with 11 bases between them. The V gene's germline CDR1 is DFQATT and CDR2 SNEGSKA (reference sequence). The CDR3 DNA reads as TGCAGTGCTAAACGTGAACCAAATGAGCAGTTCTTC. Protein sequence: CSAKREPNEQFF.

The sample holds a few counts of this clonotype. The V and J genes are TRBV5-1 and TRBJ2-1, with D perhaps assigned TRBD1 or TRBD2 (5 bases each). This CDR3 region has 17 residues. Germline CDR1 and CDR2: SGHRS and YFSETQ. V was clipped by 2 bases and J by 0 bases, with 15 bases between them. The CDR3 coding sequence is TGCGCCAGCAGCTTTGTTCCGGGGCGAAGCTCCTACAATGAGCAGTTCTTC. The encoded protein is CASSFVPGRSSYNEQFF.

The sample holds many counts of this clonotype. This chain connects TRBV6-1 to TRBJ1-1; TRBD1 aligns across 7 bases. The CDR3 is 17 residues long. Germline V lookup: CDR1 MNHNS, CDR2 SASEGT. Trimming cost V 3 bases and J 0 bases; bases outside gene matches: 10. The CDR3 nucleotides are TGTGCCAGCAGTGACCCGACAGGGAAACACTTGAACACTGAAGCTTTCTTT. Protein: CASSDPTGKHLNTEAFF.

A few counts support this clonotype. The V gene is TRBV29-1, the J gene TRBJ1-2, with 8 bases aligning to TRBD1. Germline assignment: CDR1 SQVTM and CDR2 ANQGSEA. CDR3 length: 17 residues. J was trimmed by 3 bases and V by 1 base; bases with no gene match: 13. The CDR3 loop is CSVEGPPGTGLYYGYTF. The CDR3 coding sequence is TGCAGCGTTGAAGGTCCACCCGGGACAGGCCTTTACTATGGCTACACCTTC.

This clonotype was seen at least ten times. The chain has TRBV29-1 and TRBJ2-6; D may be TRBD2 (6 bases). Germline V gives CDR1 SQVTM, CDR2 ANQGSEA. V was pared by 3 bases and J by 3 bases, with 12 bases between. The CDR3 has 15 residues. This CDR3 is CSVEAGSLGANVLTF. The CDR3 nucleotides are TGCAGCGTTGAGGCGGGGAGTCTTGGGGCCAACGTCCTGACTTTC.

The table lists this clonotype with many counts. V is TRBV5-1 and J is TRBJ2-7; 7 nucleotides agree with TRBD2. This CDR3 comprises 14 residues. Germline V CDR1 and CDR2: SGHRS, YFSETQ. The V segment lost 3 bases and the J segment 0 bases; nucleotides outside the gene matches: 3. DNA of the CDR3: TGCGCCAGCAGCTCCAGCGGGGCCTCCTACGAGCAGTACTTC. Encoded protein: CASSSSGASYEQYF.

This clonotype appeared a few times. This chain connects TRBV5-1 to TRBJ2-7; no definite D call. V lost 4 bases and J 6 bases, leaving 14 bases between the germline ends. CDR1 is SGHRS and CDR2 is YFSETQ in the germline V gene. This CDR3 has 13 amino acids. The CDR3 spells CASSRVPGPEQYF. The CDR3 coding sequence is TGCGCCAGCAGCCGGGTCCCTGGGCCCGAGCAGTACTTC.

Only a few counts were recorded for this clonotype. V gene TRBV3-1 combines with J gene TRBJ2-1; D is unclear. Per the germline V gene, CDR1 is LGHDT and CDR2 is YNNKEL (reference sequence). V lost 5 bases and J lost 9, with 14 bases in between. CDR3 length equals 13 residues. The CDR3 nucleotides read TGTGCCAGCAGCGCTGGACGGAAGGGTGAGCAGTTCTTC. Translating gives CASSAGRKGEQFF.

This clonotype was seen repeatedly, ten times or more. In DNA, the CDR3 is TGTGCCAGCAGCGTAGTCGCAGGCGATTTCTCTGGGGCCAACGTCCTGACTTTC. As protein: CASSVVAGDFSGANVLTF. The chain has TRBV9 and TRBJ2-6; no clear D gene. This CDR3 is built from 18 residues. The V end was cut by 0 bases, the J end by 0 bases, with 13 bases between. CDR1 SGDLS and CDR2 YYNGEE come from the germline V gene. Using reference TRBV9 and TRBJ2-6 for the parts outside the CDR3, the full variable domain is DSGVTQTPKHLITATGQRVTLRCSPRSGDLSVYWYQQSLDQGLQFLIQYYNGEERAKGNILERFSAQQFPDLHSELNLSSLELGDSALYFCASSVVAGDFSGANVLTFGAGSRLTVL.

The chain couples TRBV7-9 to TRBJ1-4; maybe TRBD1 (5 bases). The CDR3 is made up of 15 amino acids. Germline V lookup: CDR1 SEHNR, CDR2 FQNEAQ (reference sequence). V was trimmed by 5 bases and J by 2 bases, leaving 12 bases between them. CDR3 bases: TGTGCCAGCAGCCCCACTGACAGCACTAATGAAAAACTGTTTTTT. This codes for CASSPTDSTNEKLFF.

This clonotype was counted many times. The chain carries TRBV15 and TRBJ2-1; 13 positions agree with TRBD2. Germline V gene sequence: CDR1 LNHNV, CDR2 YYDKDF (reference sequence). CDR3 length: 16 residues. V lost 4 bases and J lost 8; bases outside the gene matches: 8. The CDR3 region has the DNA TGTGCCACCAGCACCTTAACTAGCGGGAGGGCCTATGAGCAGTTCTTC. It codes for CATSTLTSGRAYEQFF.

This clonotype occurred a few times. V is TRBV27 and J is TRBJ1-2, with D maybe TRBD1 (6 bases). Trimming left V 6 bases short and J 8 bases short, with 28 bases between. This CDR3 contains 17 residues. Germline lookup yields CDR1 MNHEY and CDR2 SMNVEV (reference sequence). DNA for the CDR3: TGTGCCAGCAGCCCACACGGGGGGGCGCCGTCCTTAGAGGGCTACACCTTC. This gives the protein CASSPHGGAPSLEGYTF.